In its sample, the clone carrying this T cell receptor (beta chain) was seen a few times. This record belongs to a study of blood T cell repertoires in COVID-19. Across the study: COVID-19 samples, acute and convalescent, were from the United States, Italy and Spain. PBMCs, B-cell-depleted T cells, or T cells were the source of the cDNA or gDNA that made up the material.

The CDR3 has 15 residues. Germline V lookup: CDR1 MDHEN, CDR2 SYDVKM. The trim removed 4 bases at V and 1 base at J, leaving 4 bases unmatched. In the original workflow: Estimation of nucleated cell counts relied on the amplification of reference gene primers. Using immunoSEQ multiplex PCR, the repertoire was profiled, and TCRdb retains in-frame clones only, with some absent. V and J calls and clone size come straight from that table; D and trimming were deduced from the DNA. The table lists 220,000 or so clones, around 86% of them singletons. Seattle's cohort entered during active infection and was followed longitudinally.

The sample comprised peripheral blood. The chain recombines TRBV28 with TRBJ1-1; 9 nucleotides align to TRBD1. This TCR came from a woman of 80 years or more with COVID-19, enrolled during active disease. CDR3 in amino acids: CASSWGTGRNTEAFF. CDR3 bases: TGTGCCAGCAGTTGGGGGACAGGGAGGAACACTGAAGCTTTCTTT.